The 15 T cell receptor beta chains reported below all come from one sample, sequenced in a study of PD-1 blockade in classical Hodgkin lymphoma. Generated by immunoSEQ multiplex PCR, the TCRdb table keeps only in-frame clones and is missing some. The table lists around 19,000 clones, 77% of them singletons, with about 41% in the top ten. Following autologous stem cell transplantation, relapse occurred in every patient, and exposure to brentuximab vedotin varied. Material: peripheral blood mononuclear cells (PBMCs), obtained before the second cycle of nivolumab. These receptors were taken from a human donor with classical Hodgkin lymphoma.

This clone showed up just a few times. V is TRBV6-5 and J is TRBJ1-2; 11 bases agree with TRBD1. The germline V gene encodes CDR1 MNHEY and CDR2 SVGAGI. CDR3 length equals 16 residues. J gave up 5 bases and V 0 bases, and 5 bases lay outside the gene matches. The CDR3 sequence: CASSYSRTGGGYGYTF. DNA of the CDR3: TGTGCCAGCAGTTACTCCCGGACAGGGGGCGGGTATGGCTACACCTTC.

The rearrangement uses TRBV15 and TRBJ2-3, with D perhaps given as TRBD1 or TRBD2 (5 bases each). Germline loops: CDR1 LNHNV, CDR2 YYDKDF (reference sequence). Deletions cut 8 bases from V and 2 bases from J, with 11 bases between. The CDR3 is 13 residues long. The CDR3 bases are TGTGCCACCGGAAGAGGGACCACAGATACGCAGTATTTT. It yields the protein CATGRGTTDTQYF.

The V and J genes are TRBV7-6 and TRBJ2-7; D remains ambiguous. V was cut by 4 bases and J by 7 bases, with 17 bases left in between. Germline V gene data show CDR1 as SGHVS and CDR2 as FNYEAQ. The CDR3 contains 14 residues. CDR3 protein: CASSSRAMSSEQYF. CDR3 nucleotides: TGTGCCAGCAGCTCAAGGGCTATGTCATCTGAGCAGTACTTC.

The chain has TRBV11-3 and TRBJ1-1; 8 positions match TRBD1. Germline V gene data show CDR1 as SGHNT and CDR2 as YENEEA. This CDR3 is 13 amino acids long. J lost 6 bases, V lost 3 bases, and 3 bases had no gene match. CDR3 amino acids: CASSLQGAAEAFF. The CDR3 coding sequence is TGTGCCAGCAGCTTGCAGGGGGCCGCTGAAGCTTTCTTT.

This clone showed up just a few times. The chain carries TRBV2 and TRBJ1-1, with a weak D call TRBD1 (6 bases). This CDR3 has 12 residues. CDR1 is SNHLY, CDR2 FYNNEI, per germline. Trimming removed 8 bases from V and 10 bases from J, with 17 bases in between. The CDR3 sequence is CASGVGGGRAFF. CDR3 coding DNA: TGTGCCAGCGGGGTGGGAGGGGGACGAGCTTTCTTT.

The rearrangement links TRBV9 to TRBJ2-3; TRBD1 is a possible D gene (6 bases). This CDR3 comprises 15 residues. Germline values: CDR1 SGDLS, CDR2 YYNGEE. V was clipped by 3 bases and J by 0 bases, with 11 bases between them. The chain's CDR3 is CASSAPGASTDTQYF. CDR3 sequence (DNA): TGTGCCAGCAGCGCCCCAGGGGCTAGCACAGATACGCAGTATTTT.

V and J are TRBV11-2 and TRBJ1-2; 8 bases align to TRBD1. Germline lookup yields CDR1 SGHAT and CDR2 FQNNGV. This CDR3 has 16 residues. V lost 5 bases to trimming and J lost 7 bases; unmatched junction nucleotides: 15. Written as DNA, the CDR3 is TGTGCCAGCAGCCCCAGGGCGGACAGGGAAAGTGGTGGCTACACCTTC. Residues: CASSPRADRESGGYTF.

This chain links TRBV7-6 with TRBJ2-2, with D uncertain. V was cut by 1 base and J by 7 bases, with 4 bases left in between. This CDR3 comprises 12 residues. Germline V gene data show CDR1 as SGHVS and CDR2 as FNYEAQ. Written as DNA, the CDR3 is TGTGCCAGCAGCTTAGTTGTCGGGGAGCTGTTTTTT. As protein: CASSLVVGELFF.

This clone occurred once. The genes are TRBV19 and TRBJ2-1, with TRBD2 matching over 9 bases. The germline CDR1 and CDR2 sequences are LNHDA and SQIVND (reference sequence). The CDR3 length is 15 residues. Trimming took 1 base from V and 4 from J; bases not matched to a gene: 2. CDR3 bases: TGTGCCAGTAGTATAGGACTAGCGGCTTACAATGAGCAGTTCTTC. Amino acid sequence: CASSIGLAAYNEQFF.

The chain recombines TRBV7-6 with TRBJ2-5; possibly TRBD1 or TRBD2 for D (5 bases each). V was pared by 5 bases and J by 4 bases, with 20 bases between. The CDR3 runs to 16 residues. Per the germline V gene, CDR1 is SGHVS and CDR2 is FNYEAQ. The CDR3 is CASSPRYGGERETQYF. The CDR3 nucleotides read TGTGCCAGCAGCCCAAGATATGGGGGAGAGAGAGAGACCCAGTACTTC.

This chain connects TRBV6-1 to TRBJ1-1; no firm D call. The CDR3 loop spans 14 amino acids. Looked up from germline, CDR1 is MNHNS and CDR2 is SASEGT. Trimming took off 5 bases at V and 3 bases at J, with 13 bases between the two ends. The CDR3 reads CASSLSGGDTEAFF. CDR3 DNA sequence: TGTGCCAGCAGTTTATCCGGTGGGGACACTGAAGCTTTCTTT.

The chain is built from TRBV9 and TRBJ1-3; a possible D gene is TRBD1 (5 bases). Trimming left V 4 bases short and J 2 bases short, with 10 bases between. Germline V lookup: CDR1 SGDLS, CDR2 YYNGEE. CDR3 length: 14 amino acids. As DNA, the CDR3 is TGTGCCAGCAGCACCGGGACGGCTGGAAACACCATATATTTT. Encoded protein: CASSTGTAGNTIYF.

The chain joins TRBV6-1 to TRBJ1-4; D possibly corresponds to TRBD1 (6 bases). This CDR3 region has 16 residues. V lost 1 base to trimming and J lost 5 bases, with 14 bases between them. Germline V gene sequence: CDR1 MNHNS, CDR2 SASEGT. For the CDR3, the DNA is TGTGCCAGCAGTGAAGGATTCGTCGGACAGAATGAAAAACTGTTTTTT. Its protein is CASSEGFVGQNEKLFF.

J is TRBJ2-7 and V is TRBV4-3; 12 bases agree with TRBD2. V trimming: 3 bases; J trimming: 4 bases; junction bases outside the gene matches: 4. In germline, CDR1 is LGHNA, CDR2 YSLEER. The CDR3 covers 15 residues. The CDR3 bases are TGCGCCAGCAGCCACGGGACTAGCGGGTTATACGAGCAGTACTTC. Its translation is CASSHGTSGLYEQYF.

CDR3 region: CASSEYENTEAFF. CDR3 coding DNA: TGTGCCAGCAGTGAATATGAGAACACTGAAGCTTTCTTT. The genes are TRBV2 and TRBJ1-1; no clear D. Germline CDR1 reads SNHLY; CDR2 reads FYNNEI. V gave up 2 bases and J gave up 1 base, with 5 bases separating them. This CDR3 spans 13 amino acids.